The clone carrying this T cell receptor beta chain was seen ten or more times. Antigen: not known. The data derive from a study of breast tumors, draining lymph nodes, adjacent tissues. Broader study findings: Tumor TCR diversity was below lymph nodes but above nontumor tissue. Tumor and nontumor repertoires were significantly more similar in luminal-like than in basal-like breast cancer.

TCRdb reprocessed the multiplex PCR reads with MiXCR, giving one entry per CDR3 protein. The sample shows around 130,000 distinct CDR3 sequences, over 20% of them seen only once. Germline V gives CDR1 SGDLS, CDR2 YYNGEE. The length of the CDR3 is 15 residues. The V and J ends lost 0 bases and 0 bases respectively, with 10 bases between them. Axillary draining lymph nodes of breast cancer patients supplied the node samples. Sequencing input: axillary lymph node tissue. The rearrangement uses TRBV9 and TRBJ2-7, with a tentative D call TRBD2 (6 bases). The clonotype originates from a female donor with breast cancer. Some clones in this sample may be carry-over from other donors' samples. The CDR3 is CASSVGIADSYEQYF. In DNA, the CDR3 is TGTGCCAGCAGCGTAGGAATAGCGGACTCCTACGAGCAGTACTTC.